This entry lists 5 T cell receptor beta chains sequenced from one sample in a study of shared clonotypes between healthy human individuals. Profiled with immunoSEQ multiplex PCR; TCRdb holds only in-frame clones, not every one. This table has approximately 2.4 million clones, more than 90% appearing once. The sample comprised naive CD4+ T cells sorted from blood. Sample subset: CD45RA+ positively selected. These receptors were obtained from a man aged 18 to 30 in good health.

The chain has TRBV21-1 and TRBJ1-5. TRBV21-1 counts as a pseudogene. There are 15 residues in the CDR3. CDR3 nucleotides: TGTGCCAGCAGCCTCCCTCGGTCATGCAATCAGCCCCAGCATTTT. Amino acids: CASSLPRSCNQPQHF.

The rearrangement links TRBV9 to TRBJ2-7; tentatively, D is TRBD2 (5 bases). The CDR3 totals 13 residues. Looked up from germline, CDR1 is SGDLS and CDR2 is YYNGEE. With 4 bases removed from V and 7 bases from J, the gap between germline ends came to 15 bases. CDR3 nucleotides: TGTGCCAGCAGCTATCGAGGGAACCGGGAGCAGTACTTC. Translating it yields CASSYRGNREQYF. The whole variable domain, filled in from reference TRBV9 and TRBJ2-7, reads DSGVTQTPKHLITATGQRVTLRCSPRSGDLSVYWYQQSLDQGLQFLIQYYNGEERAKGNILERFSAQQFPDLHSELNLSSLELGDSALYFCASSYRGNREQYFGPGTRLTVT.

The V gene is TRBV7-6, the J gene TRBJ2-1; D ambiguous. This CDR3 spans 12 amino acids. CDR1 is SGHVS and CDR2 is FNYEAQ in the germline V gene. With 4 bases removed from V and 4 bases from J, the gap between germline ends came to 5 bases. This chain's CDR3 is CASSSGYNEQFF. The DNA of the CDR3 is TGTGCCAGCAGCTCTGGGTACAATGAGCAGTTCTTC.

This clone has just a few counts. In nucleotides, the CDR3 is TGTGCCAGCAGTTATGGACAGGGGAACTATGGCTACACCTTC. Protein: CASSYGQGNYGYTF. V gene TRBV27 combines with J gene TRBJ1-2; 9 bases line up with TRBD1. Trimming cost V 4 bases and J 2 bases; bases outside gene matches: 2. The germline gives CDR1 MNHEY, CDR2 SMNVEV (reference sequence). The length of the CDR3 is 14 residues.

DNA of the CDR3: TGTGCCAGCAGTGAACAGGGGCTACACAATGAGCAGTTCTTC. It yields the protein CASSEQGLHNEQFF. The chain uses TRBV2 and TRBJ2-1; TRBD1 might be the D (6 bases). CDR3 size: 14 residues. The germline CDR1 and CDR2 sequences are SNHLY and FYNNEI. The germline V and J ends were trimmed by 2 bases and 5 bases, with 10 bases remaining between them.